These T cell receptor beta chains were read from a single sample in a study of identifying expanded T cells in peripheral blood. Assay used: immunoSEQ multiplex PCR; TCRdb lists only in-frame clones, some missing. Of about 52,000 clones in the sample, 65% to 90% were seen once. Sequences were obtained from blood. These receptors all stem from a person aged 18 to 75 in good health. Both conserved end residues are trimmed from each CDR3. Fields, in order: V gene, J gene, CDR3 protein.

TRBV11-1	TRBJ2-1	ASSSGLAGRNEQF
TRBV5-8	TRBJ1-4	ASSLPTLPEKLF
TRBV7-9	TRBJ2-2	ASSLQRGGGELF
TRBV2	TRBJ2-3	ASSSGTGVGAQY
TRBV7-9	TRBJ1-2	ASSHGTPGGNGYT
TRBV30	TRBJ1-1	AWDGTGGRATEAF
TRBV11-3	TRBJ2-7	ASSFGHSDQAQY
TRBV6-5	TRBJ1-1	ASSYSGRSTEAF
TRBV7-8	TRBJ1-1	ASSFNPGQEAF
TRBV29-1	TRBJ2-7	SVERDSPYEQY
TRBV10-1	TRBJ2-4	ASIEEGRGTKNIQY
TRBV6-5	TRBJ2-7	ASSSGRRSSYEQY
TRBV6-1	TRBJ1-1	ASSEAGQTAEAF
TRBV23-1	TRBJ2-1	ASRQGPGYEQF